The clone carrying this TCR beta chain was counted ten times or more. Template material for amplifying TCR beta CDR3 regions consisted of RNA transcripts. In the first-round RT-PCR of the TCR CDR3, the HTBI primer set was used. TCRdb reprocessed the multiplex PCR reads with MiXCR, giving one entry per CDR3 protein. In the table there are about 500,000 distinct CDR3 sequences, approximately 49% of which are singletons. The data are from a study of T cells in Graves' hyperthyroidism and ophthalmopathy. This TCR came from an adult woman with Graves' disease, either hyperthyroidism or ophthalmopathy (not recorded which). Sequencing was carried out using peripheral blood or thyroid tissue (not recorded which).

In DNA, the CDR3 is TGTGCCAGTAGTATACAGGGGTATGGCACTGAAGCTTTCTTT. It codes for CASSIQGYGTEAFF. J is TRBJ1-1 and V is TRBV19; weak D call: TRBD1 (6 bases). The germline CDR1 and CDR2 sequences are LNHDA and SQIVND (reference sequence). V was cut by 2 bases and J by 4 bases, with 11 bases left in between. This CDR3 comprises 14 residues.